The clone carrying this TCR beta chain was seen a handful of times. This record comes from a study of patients and donors after allogeneic stem cell transplantation. TCRdb re-derived calls from the RT-PCR reads in MiXCR, one entry per CDR3 protein. The sample includes about 230,000 distinct CDR3 sequences, roughly 15% of them seen just once. V gave up 4 bases and J gave up 9 bases, with 14 bases separating them. Germline lookup yields CDR1 SGHRS and CDR2 YFSETQ. This CDR3 region has 13 residues. The clonotype comes from a human donor who was either an allogeneic HSCT recipient or a stem cell or donor lymphocyte infusion donor (not recorded which). It is not recorded whose cells these are; they may come from a transplant donor. V and J are TRBV5-1 and TRBJ2-1; D tentatively reads TRBD1 or TRBD2 (5 bases each). The material sequenced was blood, either unsorted or a sorted T cell fraction (not recorded which). The CDR3 DNA reads as TGCGCCAGCAGCCCCGGGGCGGTTCCTGAGCAGTTCTTC. This gives the protein CASSPGAVPEQFF. The whole variable domain, filled in from reference TRBV5-1 and TRBJ2-1, reads KAGVTQTPRYLIKTRGQQVTLSCSPISGHRSVSWYQQTPGQGLQFLFEYFSETQRNKGNFPGRFSGRQFSNSRSEMNVSTLELGDSALYLCASSPGAVPEQFFGPGTRLTVL.